The 21 T cell receptor beta chains given below trace back to one sample, sequenced in a study of shared clonotypes between healthy human individuals. TCRdb's copy holds only in-frame clones and misses some; the assay was immunoSEQ multiplex PCR. The sample consists of 1.6 million or so clones, roughly 96% of them appearing once. Input material: naive CD4+ T cells sorted from blood. Subset in this sample: CD45RA+ positively selected. The receptors originated from a man between 25 and 39 years old in good health.

The chain is built from TRBV9 and TRBJ2-1; D is perhaps TRBD2 (5 bases). The CDR3 totals 16 residues. The germline gives CDR1 SGDLS, CDR2 YYNGEE. Trimming left V 0 bases short and J 6 bases short, with 16 bases between. As DNA, the CDR3 is TGTGCCAGCAGCGTAGACGTCACTAGAGTCCTCAATGAGCAGTTCTTC. Translated, it gives CASSVDVTRVLNEQFF. Full variable domain (outside the CDR3, taken from reference TRBV9 and TRBJ2-1): DSGVTQTPKHLITATGQRVTLRCSPRSGDLSVYWYQQSLDQGLQFLIQYYNGEERAKGNILERFSAQQFPDLHSELNLSSLELGDSALYFCASSVDVTRVLNEQFFGPGTRLTVL.

The rearrangement uses TRBV9 and TRBJ2-4, with 7 nucleotides matching TRBD2. The V segment lost 0 bases and the J segment 3 bases; nucleotides outside the gene matches: 9. The CDR3 covers 17 residues. Germline V lookup: CDR1 SGDLS, CDR2 YYNGEE. The CDR3 bases are TGTGCCAGCAGCGTAGACGGTGGGAGCGGGATCAAAAACATTCAGTACTTC. Translating it yields CASSVDGGSGIKNIQYF.

This clone was seen only once. V is TRBV9 and J is TRBJ1-2, with a tentative D call TRBD1 (5 bases). The CDR3 sequence is 15 residues long. Germline V gene data show CDR1 as SGDLS and CDR2 as YYNGEE. Between the trimmed V and J ends, which lost 4 bases and 2 bases, there was a span of 15 bases. The DNA of the CDR3 is TGTGCCAGCAGCACGCTGGACAACTACAACTATGGCTACACCTTC. It specifies CASSTLDNYNYGYTF.

This CDR3 reads CAWSVLEGAGGYTF. DNA for the CDR3: TGTGCCTGGAGTGTACTGGAGGGGGCGGGTGGCTACACCTTC. The chain recombines TRBV30 with TRBJ1-2; 7 nucleotides match TRBD1. V lost 0 bases to trimming and J lost 7 bases; unmatched junction nucleotides: 8. The CDR3 totals 14 residues. CDR1 and CDR2 (germline): GTSNPN, SVGIG (reference sequence).

The chain carries TRBV5-1 and TRBJ2-2, with TRBD1 matching 9 bases. The trim removed 5 bases at V and 3 bases at J, leaving 5 bases unmatched. This CDR3 contains 15 residues. Germline CDR1 SGHRS, CDR2 YFSETQ. For the CDR3, the DNA is TGCGCCAGCAGAAGGACAGGGGTAGACACCGGGGAGCTGTTTTTT. Its protein product is CASRRTGVDTGELFF.

The rearrangement joins TRBV11-2 to TRBJ2-7, with D perhaps given as TRBD1 or TRBD2 (5 bases each). CDR1 and CDR2 from the germline V gene are SGHAT and FQNNGV. Trimming shortened V by 1 base and J by 6 bases, and 13 bases separated the two germline ends. The CDR3 is 14 residues long. This chain's CDR3 is CASSLVGTQGEQYF. Here the CDR3 DNA reads TGTGCCAGCAGCTTAGTGGGGACGCAGGGCGAGCAGTACTTC.

This clone was seen once. This chain joins TRBV7-2 and TRBJ1-4; 7 bases map to TRBD1. The CDR3 extends over 16 amino acids. The J segment lost 0 bases and the V segment lost 5 bases, leaving 6 bases of the junction unmatched. CDR1 is SGHTA and CDR2 is FQGNSA in the germline V gene. The CDR3 nucleotides are TGTGCCAGCAGCCGGGACAGACTCTCAACTAATGAAAAACTGTTTTTT. Its protein product is CASSRDRLSTNEKLFF.

J is TRBJ1-5 and V is TRBV19, with D unclear. Germline V lookup: CDR1 LNHDA, CDR2 SQIVND (reference sequence). The CDR3 extends over 15 amino acids. The V end lost 7 bases, the J end lost 0 bases, and 13 bases lay between the germline ends. The DNA of the CDR3 is TGTGCCAGTAATACAGTTAGTTATAGCAATCAGCCCCAGCATTTT. It translates to CASNTVSYSNQPQHF. Filled out from reference TRBV19 and TRBJ1-5, the complete variable domain reads DGGITQSPKYLFRKEGQNVTLSCEQNLNHDAMYWYRQDPGQGLRLIYYSQIVNDFQKGDIAEGYSVSREKKESFPLTVTSAQKNPTAFYLCASNTVSYSNQPQHFGDGTRLSIL.

This clone has a single count. This chain joins TRBV28 and TRBJ2-2; D tentatively fits TRBD1 or TRBD2 (5 bases each). There are 16 residues in the CDR3. V lost 2 bases and J 0 bases, leaving 10 bases between the germline ends. Germline loops: CDR1 MDHEN, CDR2 SYDVKM. This CDR3 reads CASSLLGAPNTGELFF. The CDR3 DNA reads TGTGCCAGCAGTTTACTCGGGGCCCCGAACACCGGGGAGCTGTTTTTT. The whole variable domain, remainder taken from reference TRBV28 and TRBJ2-2, is DVKVTQSSRYLVKRTGEKVFLECVQDMDHENMFWYRQDPGLGLRLIYFSYDVKMKEKGDIPEGYSVSREKKERFSLILESASTNQTSMYLCASSLLGAPNTGELFFGEGSRLTVL.

J is TRBJ2-3 and V is TRBV5-1, with D possibly TRBD1 on 7 matching bases. V lost 0 bases and J lost 6, with 14 bases in between. The CDR3 runs to 15 residues. Germline values: CDR1 SGHRS, CDR2 YFSETQ. CDR3 sequence: CASSLGTGAGDTQYF. The CDR3 DNA is TGCGCCAGCAGCTTGGGTACAGGGGCGGGGGATACGCAGTATTTT.

This CDR3 reads CASSRRTGGTDTQYF. In nucleotides, the CDR3 is TGTGCCAGCAGCCGCCGGACAGGGGGCACAGATACGCAGTATTTT. This chain connects TRBV7-3 to TRBJ2-3, with TRBD1 identical over 9 bases. The CDR3 runs 15 residues. V was pared by 5 bases and J by 1 base, with 4 bases of the junction left unmatched. CDR1 and CDR2 (germline): SGHTA, FQGTGA.

About this clone itself: Other DNA sequences within the sample encode an identical CDR3. The gene calls are TRBV18 and TRBJ2-7; 11 positions match TRBD2. Trimming cost V 2 bases and J 3 bases; bases outside gene matches: 3. Germline CDR1 and CDR2: KGHSH and LQKENI. The CDR3 has 15 amino acids. The DNA for the CDR3 is TGTGCCAGCTCACCAGGACTAGCGGGTAACTACGAGCAGTACTTC. It specifies CASSPGLAGNYEQYF. Supplemented by reference TRBV18 and TRBJ2-7, the full variable domain reads NAGVMQNPRHLVRRRGQEARLRCSPMKGHSHVYWYRQLPEEGLKFMVYLQKENIIDESGMPKERFSAEFPKEGPSILRIQQVVRGDSAAYFCASSPGLAGNYEQYFGPGTRLTVT.

This clone was recorded only once. The genes are TRBV28 and TRBJ1-4; D uncertain. The CDR3 covers 15 residues. Germline loops: CDR1 MDHEN, CDR2 SYDVKM. Trimming left V 5 bases short and J 7 bases short, with 17 bases between. The CDR3 region is CASSPKVAYGEKLFF. CDR3 nucleotide sequence: TGTGCCAGCAGTCCAAAGGTTGCCTATGGTGAAAAACTGTTTTTT.

This rearrangement joins TRBV14 to TRBJ1-3; a weak D match, TRBD1 (5 bases). The CDR3 length is 17 residues. Germline values: CDR1 SGHDN, CDR2 FVKESK. Trimming shortened V by 0 bases and J by 1 base, and 13 bases separated the two germline ends. This CDR3 is CASSQDPRGGSGNTIYF. CDR3 coding DNA: TGTGCCAGCAGCCAAGATCCCCGTGGGGGGTCTGGAAACACCATATATTTT.

This clone was detected once. This sequence joins TRBV19 and TRBJ1-1; a weak D match, TRBD1 (6 bases). The CDR3 is 13 residues long. Germline lookup yields CDR1 LNHDA and CDR2 SQIVND (reference sequence). Trimming shortened V by 7 bases and J by 6 bases, and 15 bases separated the two germline ends. The CDR3 spells CASNQGLAAEAFF. The CDR3 nucleotides are TGTGCCAGTAATCAGGGGCTAGCCGCTGAAGCTTTCTTT.

A remark on this clone: The sample has other DNA sequences that encode this CDR3 too. The chain carries TRBV29-1 and TRBJ2-5; 11 nucleotides agree with TRBD2. V gave up 5 bases and J gave up 5 bases; unmatched junction bases: 1. Germline V CDR1 and CDR2: SQVTM, ANQGSEA. The CDR3 sequence is 12 residues long. CDR3 protein: CSVIAGGETQYF. CDR3 DNA sequence: TGCAGCGTTATAGCGGGAGGGGAGACCCAGTACTTC.

The chain uses TRBV15 and TRBJ1-2; the D is unclear. V was pared by 0 bases and J by 3 bases, with 17 bases between. CDR1 is LNHNV and CDR2 is YYDKDF in the germline V gene (reference sequence). The CDR3 length is 17 residues. The CDR3 nucleotides are TGTGCCACCAGCAGAGACCGTTTGGTGGGGTCCCACTATGGCTACACCTTC. This encodes CATSRDRLVGSHYGYTF.

This chain connects TRBV2 to TRBJ2-1; D is ambiguous. The germline V and J ends were trimmed by 5 bases and 0 bases, with 14 bases remaining between them. The CDR3 spans 16 residues. The V gene's germline CDR1 is SNHLY and CDR2 FYNNEI. This CDR3 is CASSSYVLSSYNEQFF. In nucleotides, the CDR3 is TGTGCCAGCAGTTCTTATGTTCTTAGCTCCTACAATGAGCAGTTCTTC.

The genes are TRBV5-1 and TRBJ1-1; D uncertain. Trimming shortened V by 0 bases and J by 0 bases, and 6 bases separated the two germline ends. There are 14 residues in the CDR3. Germline CDR1 reads SGHRS; CDR2 reads YFSETQ. CDR3 bases: TGCGCCAGCAGCTTGGGAATAGTGAACACTGAAGCTTTCTTT. It encodes CASSLGIVNTEAFF. The entire variable domain, with the rest obtained from reference TRBV5-1 and TRBJ1-1, is as follows: KAGVTQTPRYLIKTRGQQVTLSCSPISGHRSVSWYQQTPGQGLQFLFEYFSETQRNKGNFPGRFSGRQFSNSRSEMNVSTLELGDSALYLCASSLGIVNTEAFFGQGTRLTVV.

J is TRBJ1-5 and V is TRBV19; weak D call: TRBD1 (5 bases). Trimming cost V 11 bases and J 5 bases, with 19 bases left between them. The CDR3 consists of 14 residues. Germline V gives CDR1 LNHDA, CDR2 SQIVND (reference sequence). The CDR3 region has the DNA TGTGCCGTAGGGGAGGCGACGAACTATCAGCCCCAGCATTTT. Encoded protein: CAVGEATNYQPQHF. Together with reference TRBV19 and TRBJ1-5, the CDR3 gives the full variable domain: DGGITQSPKYLFRKEGQNVTLSCEQNLNHDAMYWYRQDPGQGLRLIYYSQIVNDFQKGDIAEGYSVSREKKESFPLTVTSAQKNPTAFYLCAVGEATNYQPQHFGDGTRLSIL.

This chain joins TRBV7-9 and TRBJ2-7, with 9 positions matching TRBD1. Per germline, CDR1 SEHNR and CDR2 FQNEAQ (reference sequence). The CDR3 consists of 15 residues. The J segment lost 3 bases and the V segment lost 3 bases, leaving 6 bases of the junction unmatched. CDR3 DNA: TGTGCCAGCAGCTTTTGGGACAGGGATGACTACGAGCAGTACTTC. Its protein product is CASSFWDRDDYEQYF.